This TCR beta chain was recovered during a study of control samples from healthy donors and cancer patients. Here immunoSEQ multiplex PCR was the method, and the copy in TCRdb shows in-frame clones only, minus some. This sample has 75,000 to 80,000 clones, with under 90% found just once. After removal of 10 bases from V and 6 bases from J, the junction contained 11 bases not matched to a gene. This CDR3 comprises 13 residues. CDR1 and CDR2 (germline): ENHRY, SYGVKD. Input material: PBMCs. The V gene is TRBV10-3, the J gene TRBJ1-2; the match to TRBD1 covers 7 bases. The clonotype was recovered from a woman in her forties or fifties with colorectal cancer. Here the CDR3 DNA reads TGTGCCACCTACACAGGGGAAGAAAATGGCTACACCTTC. This encodes CATYTGEENGYTF.